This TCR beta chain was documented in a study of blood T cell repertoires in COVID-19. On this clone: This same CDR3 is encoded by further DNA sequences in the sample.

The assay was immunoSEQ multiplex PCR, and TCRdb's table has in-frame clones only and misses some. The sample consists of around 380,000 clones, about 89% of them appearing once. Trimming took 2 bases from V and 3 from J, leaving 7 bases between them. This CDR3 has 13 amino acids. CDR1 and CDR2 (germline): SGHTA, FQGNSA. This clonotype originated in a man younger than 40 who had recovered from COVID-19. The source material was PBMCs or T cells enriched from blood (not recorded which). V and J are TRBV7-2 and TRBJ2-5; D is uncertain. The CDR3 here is CASSLSREETQYF. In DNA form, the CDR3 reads TGTGCCAGCAGCTTATCCCGGGAAGAGACCCAGTACTTC.